This T cell receptor beta chain was sequenced for a study of siplizumab effects on memory and regulatory T cells. The protocol was immunoSEQ multiplex PCR, while the TCRdb copy is restricted to in-frame clones and leaves out a portion. This repertoire shows 110,000 or so clones, around 90% found once; its top ten account for around 0.75%. The CDR3 is 14 residues long. The V and J ends lost 7 bases and 0 bases respectively, with 13 bases between them. In germline, CDR1 is MNHNY, CDR2 SVGAGI (reference sequence). This TCR derives from a human donor in good health. The chain joins TRBV6-6 to TRBJ2-7; no reliable D call. Sequenced: Tregs sorted from blood. The DNA for the CDR3 is TGTGCCAGCAAGCTTAGTAGGAACTCCTACGAGCAGTACTTC. Translation gives CASKLSRNSYEQYF.